The 27 T cell receptor beta chains below come from one sample, sequenced in a study of blood T cell repertoires in COVID-19. Measured with immunoSEQ multiplex PCR; TCRdb has only the in-frame clones, and not every one. The sample lists fewer than 85,000 clones; around 80% were seen once. The material sequenced was peripheral blood. The receptors originated from a woman of 80 years or more with active or convalescent COVID-19.

This rearrangement joins TRBV3-1 (or the pseudogene TRBV3-2) to TRBJ2-7; D may be TRBD2 (5 bases). Germline CDR1 and CDR2: LGHDT and YNNKEL (reference sequence). V dropped 1 base and J dropped 3 bases, with 10 bases sitting between them. This CDR3 has 14 residues. This CDR3 is CASSQVGGRYEQYF. DNA for the CDR3: TGTGCCAGCAGCCAAGTAGGCGGGCGCTACGAGCAGTACTTC.

This chain joins TRBV7-2 and TRBJ2-7, with D possibly being TRBD1 (5 bases). The V end lost 0 bases, the J end lost 4 bases, and 13 bases lay between the germline ends. The CDR3 contains 15 residues. Germline values: CDR1 SGHTA, CDR2 FQGNSA. The CDR3 nucleotides are TGTGCCAGCAGCTTAGCGGGGCCCATGAATTACGAGCAGTACTTC. Protein product: CASSLAGPMNYEQYF.

The genes are TRBV7-8 and TRBJ2-7; D is uncertain. V lost 0 bases and J lost 6, with 18 bases in between. Germline V CDR1 and CDR2: SGHVS, FQNEAQ. The CDR3 contains 16 residues. CDR3 DNA: TGTGCCAGCAGCTTAGCGATCGGGTCTGCTTTTCTCGAGCAGTACTTC. Translation gives CASSLAIGSAFLEQYF.

This clone turned up a few times. The CDR3: CASSLAGGQNYEQYF. DNA of the CDR3: TGTGCCAGCAGCTTGGCCGGGGGACAGAACTACGAGCAGTACTTC. The rearrangement joins TRBV5-5 to TRBJ2-7, with a weak D call TRBD1 (7 bases). The CDR3 covers 15 residues. From germline, CDR1 is SGHKS and CDR2 YYEKEE (reference sequence). Trimming took off 0 bases at V and 3 bases at J, with 13 bases between the two ends.

This chain's CDR3 is CASSFVWDREGNTEAFF. The DNA for the CDR3 is TGTGCCAGCAGTTTTGTCTGGGACAGGGAGGGGAACACTGAAGCTTTCTTT. The chain recombines TRBV28 with TRBJ1-1; 9 bases line up with TRBD1. The germline CDR1 and CDR2 sequences are MDHEN and SYDVKM. V lost 3 bases and J lost 1; bases outside the gene matches: 9. The CDR3 spans 17 residues.

This clone turned up a few times. The genes are TRBV28 and TRBJ1-5; tentatively, D is TRBD1 (5 bases). Trimming removed 2 bases at V and 6 bases at J, with 11 bases between. The CDR3 has 14 residues. Germline V gene sequence: CDR1 MDHEN, CDR2 SYDVKM. The CDR3 bases are TGTGCCAGCAGTTTACTTGGGGGAGGTCAGCCCCAGCATTTT. Translating it yields CASSLLGGGQPQHF.

The chain is built from TRBV5-1 and TRBJ2-7, with 8 bases matching TRBD1. The CDR3 extends over 14 amino acids. CDR1 is SGHRS, CDR2 YFSETQ, per germline. J lost 0 bases, V lost 5 bases, and 4 bases had no gene match. The CDR3 region has the DNA TGCGCCAGCAGACCCGGGACAGGCTCCTACGAGCAGTACTTC. This sequence encodes CASRPGTGSYEQYF.

In its sample, this clone was seen a few times. CDR3 bases: TGTGCCAGCAGGGGGGACAGGAATAATTCACCCCTCCACTTT. Translating it yields CASRGDRNNSPLHF. V gene TRBV7-9 combines with J gene TRBJ1-6; TRBD1 aligns across 8 bases. CDR1 SEHNR and CDR2 FQNEAQ come from the germline V gene (reference sequence). The CDR3 is 14 residues long. The V gene end was trimmed by 6 bases and the J gene end by 5 bases; junction bases not matched to a gene: 3.

The chain uses TRBV5-1 and TRBJ1-3; D is ambiguous. V lost 0 bases and J 8 bases, leaving 3 bases between the germline ends. The CDR3 is 11 amino acids. Germline V lookup: CDR1 SGHRS, CDR2 YFSETQ. CDR3 coding DNA: TGCGCCAGCAGCTTGGCCGACACCATATATTTT. Translation gives CASSLADTIYF.

The rearrangement links TRBV7-3 to TRBJ1-1, with a tentative D call TRBD1 (6 bases). This CDR3 has 12 amino acids. Germline V gives CDR1 SGHTA, CDR2 FQGTGA. V was trimmed by 4 bases and J by 4 bases, leaving 7 bases between them. Here the CDR3 reads CASSSGATEAFF. CDR3 coding DNA: TGTGCCAGCAGCTCAGGGGCCACTGAAGCTTTCTTT.

This clone was counted a few times. The chain uses TRBV28 and TRBJ2-7, with D possibly being TRBD1 (6 bases). The CDR3 loop spans 15 amino acids. The germline CDR1 and CDR2 sequences are MDHEN and SYDVKM. V was clipped by 6 bases and J by 5 bases, with 20 bases between them. CDR3 residues: CASSLALVQGNEQYF. CDR3 DNA: TGTGCCAGCAGCCTCGCCCTCGTACAGGGCAACGAGCAGTACTTC.

The chain recombines TRBV7-3 with TRBJ2-5; 9 bases match TRBD2. The CDR3 sequence is 17 residues long. The trim removed 4 bases at V and 4 bases at J, leaving 13 bases unmatched. Germline V gene sequence: CDR1 SGHTA, CDR2 FQGTGA. As DNA, the CDR3 is TGTGCCAGCAGCTCCTTTAGCGGGAGCCGCGGGGTAGAGACCCAGTACTTC. This translates into CASSSFSGSRGVETQYF.

The J gene is TRBJ1-3, the V gene TRBV19, with a possible D match to TRBD1 (5 bases). The CDR3 runs to 15 residues. Germline CDR1 is LNHDA and CDR2 is SQIVND (reference sequence). With 3 bases removed from V and 2 bases from J, the gap between germline ends came to 11 bases. The CDR3 sequence is CASSILGEPGNTIYF. The CDR3 bases are TGTGCCAGTAGTATTTTAGGGGAACCTGGAAACACCATATATTTT.

This clone has a single count. This chain joins TRBV29-1 and TRBJ2-1, with a possible D match to TRBD1 (6 bases). Germline values: CDR1 SQVTM, CDR2 ANQGSEA. The germline V and J ends were trimmed by 7 bases and 8 bases, with 12 bases remaining between them. The CDR3 consists of 11 residues. CDR3 amino acids: CSAGTQDEQFF. CDR3 nucleotides: TGCAGCGCTGGGACACAAGATGAGCAGTTCTTC.

The chain employs TRBV2 and TRBJ2-1; 13 bases agree with TRBD2. With 4 bases clipped from V and 9 bases from J, the junction kept 6 bases outside the gene matches. The CDR3 length is 15 residues. Germline-derived CDR1 and CDR2 are SNHLY and FYNNEI. CDR3 sequence reads: CASSGTSGRLGEQFF. The DNA for the CDR3 is TGTGCCAGCAGTGGGACTAGCGGGAGATTGGGTGAGCAGTTCTTC.

This clone has ten or more counts. The V and J genes are TRBV4-1 and TRBJ1-2, with a weak D call TRBD1 (6 bases). V was pared by 5 bases and J by 5 bases, with 9 bases between. The CDR3 length is 12 residues. Per germline, CDR1 MGHRA and CDR2 YSYEKL. The CDR3 DNA follows: TGCGCCAGCAGCAGGCAGGGGTATGGCTACACCTTC. This codes for CASSRQGYGYTF.

J is TRBJ1-2 and V is TRBV30; 7 bases line up with TRBD1. CDR3 length: 13 amino acids. The germline gives CDR1 GTSNPN, CDR2 SVGIG (reference sequence). V lost 3 bases, J lost 4 bases, and 5 bases stayed unmatched. The CDR3, as DNA: TGTGCCTGGAGCCGGGACAGACCCTATGGCTACACCTTC. This translates into CAWSRDRPYGYTF.

The chain joins TRBV11-2 to TRBJ1-2; D not resolved. With 0 bases removed from V and 0 bases from J, the gap between germline ends came to 11 bases. The germline V gene encodes CDR1 SGHAT and CDR2 FQNNGV. The CDR3 is made up of 16 amino acids. The CDR3 bases are TGTGCCAGCAGCTTAGATTGGGCGCCGACTAACTATGGCTACACCTTC. Translated: CASSLDWAPTNYGYTF. The variable domain in full, with the rest retrieved from reference TRBV11-2 and TRBJ1-2, is EAGVAQSPRYKIIEKRQSVAFWCNPISGHATLYWYQQILGQGPKLLIQFQNNGVVDDSQLPKDRFSAERLKGVDSTLKIQPAKLEDSAVYLCASSLDWAPTNYGYTFGSGTRLTVV.

This clone was seen only once. J is TRBJ1-4 and V is TRBV28, with TRBD1 identical over 7 bases. V dropped 5 bases and J dropped 7; count of bases not matched to a gene: 7. Germline loops: CDR1 MDHEN, CDR2 SYDVKM. The CDR3 covers 14 residues. The CDR3, as DNA: TGTGCCAGCAGTATACAGGGGCGCACTGAAAAACTGTTTTTT. Residues: CASSIQGRTEKLFF.

This clone was picked up many times. The chain has TRBV19 and TRBJ2-3; TRBD1 matches at 7 bases. Germline V gene sequence: CDR1 LNHDA, CDR2 SQIVND (reference sequence). This CDR3 has 12 amino acids. The J segment lost 6 bases and the V segment lost 7 bases, leaving 4 bases of the junction unmatched. The CDR3 here is CASNDRADTQYF. CDR3 DNA: TGTGCCAGTAATGACAGGGCTGATACGCAGTATTTT.

The V call is TRBV28, the J call TRBJ2-3, with TRBD2 matching 8 bases. The CDR3 is 16 residues long. J gave up 4 bases and V 5 bases, and 11 bases lay outside the gene matches. Germline-derived CDR1 and CDR2 are MDHEN and SYDVKM. The CDR3 DNA reads as TGTGCCAGCAGTCCCTTACGGACTAGCAGCCCAGATACGCAGTATTTT. It encodes CASSPLRTSSPDTQYF.

This chain connects TRBV24-1 to TRBJ2-2; D remains ambiguous. The CDR3 contains 14 residues. Germline lookup yields CDR1 KGHDR and CDR2 SFDVKD. V shed 3 bases and J shed 5 bases, with 9 bases lying between them. The chain's CDR3 is CATSDASLTGELFF. The CDR3 region has the DNA TGTGCCACCAGTGATGCCAGTCTGACCGGGGAGCTGTTTTTT.

The table lists this clone with a count of one. J is TRBJ2-1 and V is TRBV7-9, with a weak D call TRBD1 (5 bases). V was trimmed by 1 base and J by 0 bases, leaving 7 bases between them. Germline V lookup: CDR1 SEHNR, CDR2 FQNEAQ (reference sequence). This CDR3 comprises 15 residues. The CDR3 sequence is CASSLEGVSYNEQFF. CDR3 DNA sequence: TGTGCCAGCAGCTTAGAAGGGGTCTCCTACAATGAGCAGTTCTTC.

This clone was seen a handful of times. The rearrangement links TRBV7-3 to TRBJ2-7, with a weak D call TRBD2 (6 bases). Germline CDR1 and CDR2: SGHTA and FQGTGA. Trimming stripped 5 bases from V and 5 bases from J, with 16 bases between. The CDR3 consists of 14 residues. This CDR3 reads CASSPTGGFNEQYF. In DNA form, the CDR3 reads TGTGCCAGCAGCCCGACCGGAGGGTTCAACGAGCAGTACTTC.

The rearrangement joins TRBV7-9 to TRBJ1-4, with 8 bases lining up with TRBD1. The CDR3 is made up of 17 amino acids. The J segment lost 3 bases and the V segment lost 5 bases, leaving 11 bases of the junction unmatched. Germline V gives CDR1 SEHNR, CDR2 FQNEAQ (reference sequence). The CDR3 coding sequence is TGTGCCAGCAGCATCGGACAGGGTAGAGGGTCTAATGAAAAACTGTTTTTT. Encoded protein: CASSIGQGRGSNEKLFF.

A few counts support this clone. The V call is TRBV7-2, the J call TRBJ1-5, with TRBD1 as a possible D gene (6 bases). This CDR3 has 15 amino acids. V gave up 5 bases and J gave up 0 bases, with 11 bases separating them. Germline V CDR1 and CDR2: SGHTA, FQGNSA. CDR3 sequence (DNA): TGTGCCAGCAGCCCACAGGGAAATAGCAATCAGCCCCAGCATTTT. Translating gives CASSPQGNSNQPQHF. The full variable domain, its missing parts supplied by reference TRBV7-2 and TRBJ1-5, is GAGVSQSPSNKVTEKGKDVELRCDPISGHTALYWYRQSLGQGLEFLIYFQGNSAPDKSGLPSDRFSAERTGGSVSTLTIQRTQQEDSAVYLCASSPQGNSNQPQHFGDGTRLSIL.

V gene TRBV12-3 or TRBV12-4 combines with J gene TRBJ2-2, with D hard to call. This CDR3 region has 12 residues. V shed 6 bases and J shed 1 base, with 3 bases lying between them. In nucleotides, the CDR3 is TGTGCCAGCAGACAGAACACCGGGGAGCTGTTTTTT. Translation: CASRQNTGELFF.